This T cell receptor (beta chain) was obtained from a study of blood T cells in healthy people across ages. CDR3 size: 14 residues. V lost 8 bases and J 0 bases, leaving 11 bases between the germline ends. Germline-derived CDR1 and CDR2 are SNHLY and FYNNEI. Whole-study results and caveats: Older age went with lower TCR beta diversity per million T cells, in a roughly linear way.

A J-beta primer mix and a sample-barcoded 5' primer were used in a second PCR of roughly 6 to 12 cycles. TCRdb re-analysed the 5' RACE reads in MiXCR, keeping a single row per CDR3 protein. The repertoire holds roughly 830,000 distinct CDR3 sequences, with 60% to 80% as singletons. Note on this clonotype: Its matching antigen is unknown.

RNA extraction gave at least 5 micrograms of total RNA per sample. Input material: blood. This chain links TRBV2 with TRBJ2-1; possibly TRBD1 for D (6 bases). The clonotype originates from a man younger than 40 in good health. Here the CDR3 reads CASGQGLSYNEQFF. Here the CDR3 DNA reads TGTGCCAGCGGGCAGGGGCTCTCCTACAATGAGCAGTTCTTC.